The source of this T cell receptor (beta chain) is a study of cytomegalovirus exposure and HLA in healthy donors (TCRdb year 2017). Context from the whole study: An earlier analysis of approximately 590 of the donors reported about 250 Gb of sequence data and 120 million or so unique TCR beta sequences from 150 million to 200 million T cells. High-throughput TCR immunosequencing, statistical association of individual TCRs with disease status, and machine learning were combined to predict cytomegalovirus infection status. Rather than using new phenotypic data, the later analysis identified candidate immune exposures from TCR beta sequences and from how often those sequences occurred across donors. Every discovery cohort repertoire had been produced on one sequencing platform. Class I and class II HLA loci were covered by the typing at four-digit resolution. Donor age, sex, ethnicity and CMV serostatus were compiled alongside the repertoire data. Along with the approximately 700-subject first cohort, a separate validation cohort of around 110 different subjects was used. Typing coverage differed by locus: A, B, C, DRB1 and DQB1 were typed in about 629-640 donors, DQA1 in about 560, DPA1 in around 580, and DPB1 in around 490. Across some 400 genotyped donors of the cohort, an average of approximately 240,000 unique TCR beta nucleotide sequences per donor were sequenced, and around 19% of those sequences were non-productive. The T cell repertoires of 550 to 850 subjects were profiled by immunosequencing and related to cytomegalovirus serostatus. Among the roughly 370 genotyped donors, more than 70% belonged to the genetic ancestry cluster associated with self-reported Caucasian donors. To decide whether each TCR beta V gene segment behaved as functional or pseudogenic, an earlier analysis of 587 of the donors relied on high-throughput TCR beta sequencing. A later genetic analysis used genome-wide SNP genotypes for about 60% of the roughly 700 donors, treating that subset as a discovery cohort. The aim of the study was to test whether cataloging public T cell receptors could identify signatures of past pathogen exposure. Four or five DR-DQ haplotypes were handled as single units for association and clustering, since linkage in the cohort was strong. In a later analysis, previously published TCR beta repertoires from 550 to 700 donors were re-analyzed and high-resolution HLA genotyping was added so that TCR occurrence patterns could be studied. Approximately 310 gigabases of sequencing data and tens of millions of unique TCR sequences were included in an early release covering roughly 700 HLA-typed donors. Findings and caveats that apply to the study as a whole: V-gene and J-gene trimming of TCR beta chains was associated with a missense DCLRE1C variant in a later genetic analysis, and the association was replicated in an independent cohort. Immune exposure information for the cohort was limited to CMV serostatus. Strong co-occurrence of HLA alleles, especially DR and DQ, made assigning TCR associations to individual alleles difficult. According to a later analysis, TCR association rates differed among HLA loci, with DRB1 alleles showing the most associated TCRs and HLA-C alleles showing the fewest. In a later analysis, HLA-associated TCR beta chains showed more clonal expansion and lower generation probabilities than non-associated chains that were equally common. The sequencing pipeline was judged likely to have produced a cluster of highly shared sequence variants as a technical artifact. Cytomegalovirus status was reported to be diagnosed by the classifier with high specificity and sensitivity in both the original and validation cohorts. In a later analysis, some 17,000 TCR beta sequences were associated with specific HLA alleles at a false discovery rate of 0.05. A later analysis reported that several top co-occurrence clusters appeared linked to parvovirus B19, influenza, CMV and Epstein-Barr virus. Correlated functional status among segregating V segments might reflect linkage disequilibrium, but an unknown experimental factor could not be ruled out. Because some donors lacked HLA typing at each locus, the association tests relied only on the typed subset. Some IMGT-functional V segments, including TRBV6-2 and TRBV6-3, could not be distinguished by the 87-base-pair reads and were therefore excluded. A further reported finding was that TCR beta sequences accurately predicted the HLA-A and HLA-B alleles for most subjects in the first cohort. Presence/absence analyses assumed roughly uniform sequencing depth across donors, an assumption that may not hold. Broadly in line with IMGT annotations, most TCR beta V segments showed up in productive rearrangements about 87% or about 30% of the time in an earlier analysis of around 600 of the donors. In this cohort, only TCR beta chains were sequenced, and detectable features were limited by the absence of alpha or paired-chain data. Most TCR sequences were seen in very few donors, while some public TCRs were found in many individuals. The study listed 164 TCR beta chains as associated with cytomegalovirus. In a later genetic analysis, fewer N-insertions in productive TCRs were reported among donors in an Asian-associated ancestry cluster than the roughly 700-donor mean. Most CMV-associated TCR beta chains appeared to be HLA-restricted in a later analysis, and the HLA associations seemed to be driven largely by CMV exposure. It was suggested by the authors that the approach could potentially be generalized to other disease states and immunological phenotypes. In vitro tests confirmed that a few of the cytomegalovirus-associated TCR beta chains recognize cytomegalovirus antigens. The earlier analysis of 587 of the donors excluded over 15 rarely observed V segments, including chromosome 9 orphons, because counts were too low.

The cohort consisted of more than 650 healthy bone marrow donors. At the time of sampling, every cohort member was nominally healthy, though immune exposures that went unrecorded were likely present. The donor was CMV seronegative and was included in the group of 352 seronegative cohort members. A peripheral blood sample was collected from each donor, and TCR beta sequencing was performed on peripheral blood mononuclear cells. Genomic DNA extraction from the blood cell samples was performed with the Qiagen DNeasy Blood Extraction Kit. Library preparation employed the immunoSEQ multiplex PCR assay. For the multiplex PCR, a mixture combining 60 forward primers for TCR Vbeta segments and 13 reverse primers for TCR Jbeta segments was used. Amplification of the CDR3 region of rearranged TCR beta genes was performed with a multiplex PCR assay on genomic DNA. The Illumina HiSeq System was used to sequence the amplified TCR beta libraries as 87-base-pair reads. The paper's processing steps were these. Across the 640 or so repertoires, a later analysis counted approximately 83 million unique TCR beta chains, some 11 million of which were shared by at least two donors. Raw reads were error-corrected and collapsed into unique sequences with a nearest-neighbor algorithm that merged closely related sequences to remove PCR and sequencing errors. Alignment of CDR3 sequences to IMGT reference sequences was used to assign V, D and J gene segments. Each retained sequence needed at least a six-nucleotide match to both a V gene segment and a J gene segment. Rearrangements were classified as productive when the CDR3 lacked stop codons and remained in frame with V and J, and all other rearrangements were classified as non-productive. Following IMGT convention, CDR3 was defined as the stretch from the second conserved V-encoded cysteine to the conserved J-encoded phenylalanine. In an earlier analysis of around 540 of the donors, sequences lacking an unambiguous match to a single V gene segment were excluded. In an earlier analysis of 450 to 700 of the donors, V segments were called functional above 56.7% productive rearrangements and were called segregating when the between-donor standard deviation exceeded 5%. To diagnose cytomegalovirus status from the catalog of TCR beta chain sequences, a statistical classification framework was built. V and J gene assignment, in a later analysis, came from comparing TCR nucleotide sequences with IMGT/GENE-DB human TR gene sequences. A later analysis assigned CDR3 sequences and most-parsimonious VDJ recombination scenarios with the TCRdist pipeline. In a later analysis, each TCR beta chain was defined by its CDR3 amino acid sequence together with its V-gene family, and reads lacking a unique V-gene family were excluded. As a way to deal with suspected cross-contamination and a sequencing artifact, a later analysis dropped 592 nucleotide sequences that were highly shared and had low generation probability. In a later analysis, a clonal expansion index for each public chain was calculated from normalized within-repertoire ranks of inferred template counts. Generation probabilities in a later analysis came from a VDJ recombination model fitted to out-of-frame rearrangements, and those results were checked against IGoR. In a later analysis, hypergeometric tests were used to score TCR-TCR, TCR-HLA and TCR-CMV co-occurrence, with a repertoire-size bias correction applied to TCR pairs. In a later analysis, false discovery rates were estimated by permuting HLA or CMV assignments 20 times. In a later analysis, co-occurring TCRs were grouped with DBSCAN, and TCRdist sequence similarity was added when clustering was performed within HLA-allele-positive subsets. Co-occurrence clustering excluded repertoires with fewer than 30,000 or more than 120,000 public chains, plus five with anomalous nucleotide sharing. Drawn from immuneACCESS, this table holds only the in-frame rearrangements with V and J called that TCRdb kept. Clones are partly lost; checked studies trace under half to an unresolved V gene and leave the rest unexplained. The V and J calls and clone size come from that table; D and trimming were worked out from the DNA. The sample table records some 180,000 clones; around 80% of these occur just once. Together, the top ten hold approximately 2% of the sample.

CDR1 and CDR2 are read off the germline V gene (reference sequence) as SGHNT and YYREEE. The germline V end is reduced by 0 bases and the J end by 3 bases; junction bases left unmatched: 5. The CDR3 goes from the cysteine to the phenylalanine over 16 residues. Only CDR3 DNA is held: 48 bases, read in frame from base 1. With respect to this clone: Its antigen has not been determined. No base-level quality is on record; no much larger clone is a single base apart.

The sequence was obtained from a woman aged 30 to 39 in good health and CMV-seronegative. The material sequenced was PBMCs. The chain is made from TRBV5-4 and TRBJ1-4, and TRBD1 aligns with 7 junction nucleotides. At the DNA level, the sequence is TGTGCCAGCAGCTTGGCGTCGGACAGGTCTAATGAAAAACTGTTTTTT. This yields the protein CASSLASDRSNEKLFF.